This T cell receptor beta chain was recorded in a study of T-cell memory formation after mild COVID-19. Germline V CDR1 and CDR2: SGHDN, FVKESK. The V end was cut by 4 bases, the J end by 2 bases, with 14 bases between. The length of the CDR3 is 15 residues. Study-wide results and caveats: CD4/CD8 balance held among clones contracting day 15 to 85, and later expanders leaned CD4+.

In regard to this clonotype: Its antigen is currently unknown.

TCRdb fed the 5' RACE reads into MiXCR, producing one record per CDR3 protein. The sample lists around 310,000 distinct CDR3 sequences, approximately 22% occurring once. The sequenced material came from PBMCs or a T cell subset sorted from them (not recorded which). The chain carries TRBV14 and TRBJ2-5; perhaps TRBD2 as D (6 bases). The source of this sequence is a young man who had mild COVID-19 (a few samples of this study predate the infection). Cell type and time point are not known. The CDR3 region is CASSPCGGIQETQYF. The CDR3 DNA sequence: TGTGCCAGCAGCCCCTGTGGGGGGATTCAAGAGACCCAGTACTTC.